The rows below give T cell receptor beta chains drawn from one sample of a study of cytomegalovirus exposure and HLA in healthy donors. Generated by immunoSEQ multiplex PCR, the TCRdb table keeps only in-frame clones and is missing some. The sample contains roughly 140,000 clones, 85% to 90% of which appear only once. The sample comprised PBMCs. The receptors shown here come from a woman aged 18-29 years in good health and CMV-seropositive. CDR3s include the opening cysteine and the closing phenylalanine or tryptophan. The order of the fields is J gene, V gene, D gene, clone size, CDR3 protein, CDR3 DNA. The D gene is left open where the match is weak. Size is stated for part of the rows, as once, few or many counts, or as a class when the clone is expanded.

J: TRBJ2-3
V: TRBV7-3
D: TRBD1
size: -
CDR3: CASSSYRGRADTQYF
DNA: TGTGCCAGCAGCTCGTACAGGGGGCGAGCAGATACGCAGTATTTT

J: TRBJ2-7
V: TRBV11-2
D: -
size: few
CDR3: CASSLVRGSEQYF
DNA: TGTGCCAGCAGCTTAGTTAGGGGCTCCGAGCAGTACTTC

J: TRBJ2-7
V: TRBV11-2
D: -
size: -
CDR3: CASSLSNSWTAGRYEQYF
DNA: TGTGCCAGCAGCTTAAGTAACTCATGGACAGCCGGGAGGTACGAGCAGTACTTC

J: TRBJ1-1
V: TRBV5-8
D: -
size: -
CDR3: CASSFRGAMNTEAFF
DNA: TGTGCCAGCAGCTTTCGGGGGGCTATGAACACTGAAGCTTTCTTT

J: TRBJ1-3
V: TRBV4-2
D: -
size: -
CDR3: CASSQEAASGNTIYF
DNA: TGTGCCAGCAGCCAAGAGGCGGCTTCTGGAAACACCATATATTTT

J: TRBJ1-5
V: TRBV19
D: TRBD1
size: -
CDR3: CASSIPDRASHF
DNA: TGTGCCAGTAGTATACCGGACAGGGCTTCTCATTTT

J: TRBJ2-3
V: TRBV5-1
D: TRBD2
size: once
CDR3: CASSLQAGGLADTQYF
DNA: TGCGCCAGCAGCTTACAAGCGGGAGGGCTTGCAGATACGCAGTATTTT

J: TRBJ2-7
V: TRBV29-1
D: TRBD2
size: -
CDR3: CSVVGGSSYEQYF
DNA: TGCAGCGTTGTCGGGGGGAGCTCCTACGAGCAGTACTTC

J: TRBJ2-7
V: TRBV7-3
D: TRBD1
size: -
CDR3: CASSQTGSSYEQYF
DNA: TGTGCCAGCAGCCAGACAGGGAGCTCCTACGAGCAGTACTTC

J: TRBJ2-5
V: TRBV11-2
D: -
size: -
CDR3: CASSADSFVTQYF
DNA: TGTGCCAGCAGCGCGGACTCTTTCGTGACCCAGTACTTC

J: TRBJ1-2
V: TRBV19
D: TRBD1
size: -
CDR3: CASSSRQGRANYGYTF
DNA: TGTGCCAGTAGTTCTCGACAGGGAAGAGCTAACTATGGCTACACCTTC

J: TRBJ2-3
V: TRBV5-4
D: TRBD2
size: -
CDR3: CASNGGGTDTQYF
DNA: TGTGCCAGCAACGGGGGGGGCACAGATACGCAGTATTTT

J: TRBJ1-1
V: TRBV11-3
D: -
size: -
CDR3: CASSFHGEYTEAFF
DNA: TGTGCCAGCAGCTTTCACGGGGAGTATACTGAAGCTTTCTTT

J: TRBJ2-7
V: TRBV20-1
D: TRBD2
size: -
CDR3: CSASNRTSAHF
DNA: TGCAGTGCTAGTAACCGGACTAGCGCCCACTTC

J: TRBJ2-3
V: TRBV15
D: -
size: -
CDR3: CATSREVPRALSSTDTQYF
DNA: TGTGCCACCAGCAGAGAGGTCCCGAGAGCCCTGTCTAGCACAGATACGCAGTATTTT

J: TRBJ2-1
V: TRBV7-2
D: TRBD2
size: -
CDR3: CASSRGTSSYNEQFF
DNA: TGTGCCAGCAGCCGCGGGACTAGCTCCTACAATGAGCAGTTCTTC

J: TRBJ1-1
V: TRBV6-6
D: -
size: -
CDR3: CASSHLNTEAFF
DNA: TGTGCCAGCAGCCACTTGAACACTGAAGCTTTCTTT

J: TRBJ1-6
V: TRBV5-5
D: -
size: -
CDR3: CASSGAGGNSPLHF
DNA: TGTGCCAGCAGCGGGGCGGGGGGCAATTCACCCCTCCACTTT

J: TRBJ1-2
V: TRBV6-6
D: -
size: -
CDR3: CASSYSNEGREGYTF
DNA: TGTGCCAGCAGTTACTCGAATGAGGGGAGGGAAGGCTACACCTTC

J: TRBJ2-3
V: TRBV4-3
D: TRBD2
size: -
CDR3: CASSQDASGGAGDTQYF
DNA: TGCGCCAGCAGCCAAGATGCTAGCGGGGGGGCCGGAGATACGCAGTATTTT

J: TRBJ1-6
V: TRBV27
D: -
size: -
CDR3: CASSLRQLNSPLHF
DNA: TGTGCCAGCAGTTTGAGGCAGCTTAATTCACCCCTCCACTTT

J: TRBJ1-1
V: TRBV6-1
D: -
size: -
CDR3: CASSESPAAKVAFF
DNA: TGTGCCAGCAGTGAATCTCCTGCGGCCAAGGTAGCTTTCTTT

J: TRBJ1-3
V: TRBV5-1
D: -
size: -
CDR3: CASSLTSSGNTIYF
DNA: TGCGCCAGCAGCTTGACGAGCTCTGGAAACACCATATATTTT

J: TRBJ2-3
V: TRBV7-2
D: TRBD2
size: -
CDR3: CASSLSAQRGGSTDTQYF
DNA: TGTGCCAGCAGCTTATCGGCCCAGCGGGGGGGCAGCACAGATACGCAGTATTTT

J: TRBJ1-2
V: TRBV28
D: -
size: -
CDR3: CASSFPIPDSYYGYTF
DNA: TGTGCCAGCAGTTTCCCCATACCCGACAGCTACTATGGCTACACCTTC

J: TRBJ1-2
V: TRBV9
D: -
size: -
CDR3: CASSTGTYNYGYTF
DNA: TGTGCCAGCAGCACAGGGACGTACAACTATGGCTACACCTTC

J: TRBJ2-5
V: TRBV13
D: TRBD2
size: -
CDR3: CASTIKGGYQETQYF
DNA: TGTGCCAGCACAATTAAGGGAGGGTACCAAGAGACCCAGTACTTC

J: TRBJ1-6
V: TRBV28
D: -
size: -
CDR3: CASSREVPLGSPLHF
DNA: TGTGCCAGCAGTCGAGAGGTTCCTCTCGGTTCACCCCTCCACTTT

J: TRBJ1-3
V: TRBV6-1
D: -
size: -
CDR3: CASSVTRGYSGNTIYF
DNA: TGTGCCAGCAGTGTTACTCGCGGGTACTCTGGAAACACCATATATTTT

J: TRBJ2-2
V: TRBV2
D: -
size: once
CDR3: CASSVRSPGELFF
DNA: TGTGCCAGCAGTGTACGGAGCCCCGGGGAGCTGTTTTTT

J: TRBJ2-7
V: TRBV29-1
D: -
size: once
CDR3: CSVETGERTYEQYF
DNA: TGCAGCGTCGAGACGGGGGAGAGGACCTACGAGCAGTACTTC

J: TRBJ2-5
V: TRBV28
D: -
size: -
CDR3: CATATRETQYF
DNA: TGTGCCACCGCGACGAGGGAGACCCAGTACTTC

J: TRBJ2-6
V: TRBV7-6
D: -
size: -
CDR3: CASSPTGSGANVLTF
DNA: TGTGCCAGCAGCCCAACAGGGTCTGGGGCCAACGTCCTGACTTTC

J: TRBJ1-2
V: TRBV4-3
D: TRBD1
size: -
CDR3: CASSQDRFWDSDRYGYTF
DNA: TGCGCCAGCAGCCAAGATAGATTTTGGGACAGCGACCGTTATGGCTACACCTTC

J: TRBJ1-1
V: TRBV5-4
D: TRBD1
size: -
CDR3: CASSLEGGTNTEAFF
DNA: TGTGCCAGCAGCTTGGAAGGGGGCACGAACACTGAAGCTTTCTTT

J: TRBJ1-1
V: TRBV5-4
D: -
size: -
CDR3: CASSREPLGTEAFF
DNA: TGTGCCAGCAGCAGGGAGCCCCTGGGGACTGAAGCTTTCTTT

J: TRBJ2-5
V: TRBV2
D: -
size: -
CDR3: CASSRDNRALTETQYF
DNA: TGTGCCAGCAGCAGAGATAACAGGGCTCTAACAGAGACCCAGTACTTC

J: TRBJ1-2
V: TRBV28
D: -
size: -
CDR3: CATGQWSYGYTF
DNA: TGTGCCACAGGGCAGTGGAGCTATGGCTACACCTTC

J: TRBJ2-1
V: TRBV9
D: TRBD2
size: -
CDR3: CASSASNSGRGYNEQFF
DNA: TGTGCCAGCAGCGCTTCCAATAGCGGGAGGGGGTACAATGAGCAGTTCTTC

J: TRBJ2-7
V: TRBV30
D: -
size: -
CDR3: CAWSVQSLYEQYF
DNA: TGTGCCTGGAGTGTACAGTCCCTCTACGAGCAGTACTTC

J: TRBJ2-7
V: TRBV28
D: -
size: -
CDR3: CASRLREYEQYF
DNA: TGTGCCAGCAGACTACGCGAATACGAGCAGTACTTC

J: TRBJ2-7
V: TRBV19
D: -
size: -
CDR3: CASSRARAGEQYF
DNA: TGTGCCAGTAGTAGGGCCAGGGCAGGCGAGCAGTACTTC

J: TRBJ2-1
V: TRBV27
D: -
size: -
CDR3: CASSLWGREWNNEQFF
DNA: TGTGCCAGCAGTTTATGGGGCAGGGAATGGAACAATGAGCAGTTCTTC

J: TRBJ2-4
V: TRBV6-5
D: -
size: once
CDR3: CASRGDRNIQYF
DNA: TGTGCCAGCAGGGGCGACAGAAACATTCAGTACTTC

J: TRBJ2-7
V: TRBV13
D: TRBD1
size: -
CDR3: CASSPPGTDTSEQYF
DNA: TGTGCCAGCAGCCCCCCGGGGACAGATACCTCGGAGCAGTACTTC

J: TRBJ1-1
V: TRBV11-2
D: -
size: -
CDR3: CASSLGTANTEAFF
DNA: TGTGCCAGCAGCTTAGGAACAGCGAACACTGAAGCTTTCTTT

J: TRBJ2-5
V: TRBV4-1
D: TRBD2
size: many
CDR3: CASSLLAGEQETQYF
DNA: TGCGCCAGCAGCCTGCTAGCGGGTGAACAGGAGACCCAGTACTTC

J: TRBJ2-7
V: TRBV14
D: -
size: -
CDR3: CASSRQDIPGLVFYEQYF
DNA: TGTGCCAGCAGCCGCCAGGACATTCCGGGACTCGTGTTCTACGAGCAGTACTTC

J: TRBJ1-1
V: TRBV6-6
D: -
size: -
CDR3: CASSWGRNTEAFF
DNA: TGTGCCAGCAGTTGGGGCAGGAACACTGAAGCTTTCTTT

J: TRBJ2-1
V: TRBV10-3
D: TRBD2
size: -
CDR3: CATHKGLAGDEQFF
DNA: TGTGCCACACACAAAGGACTAGCGGGAGATGAGCAGTTCTTC

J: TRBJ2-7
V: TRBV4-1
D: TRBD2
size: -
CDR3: CASSQRELAGQGYEQYF
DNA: TGCGCCAGCAGCCAGAGGGAACTAGCGGGGCAGGGTTACGAGCAGTACTTC

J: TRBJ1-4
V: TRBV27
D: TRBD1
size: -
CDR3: CASSVDRGGSNEKLFF
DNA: TGTGCCAGCAGTGTGGACAGGGGGGGAAGTAATGAAAAACTGTTTTTT

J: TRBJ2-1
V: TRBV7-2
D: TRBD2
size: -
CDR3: CASSPRLAGGRNEQFF
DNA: TGTGCCAGCAGCCCCCGGCTAGCGGGAGGCAGGAATGAGCAGTTCTTC

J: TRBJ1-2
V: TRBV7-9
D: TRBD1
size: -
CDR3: CASSTTAFPGQSNYGYTF
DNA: TGTGCCAGCAGCACGACGGCTTTTCCGGGACAGAGTAACTATGGCTACACCTTC

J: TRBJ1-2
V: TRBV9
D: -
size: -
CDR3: CASSPRDFYGYTF
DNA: TGTGCCAGCAGCCCACGGGACTTCTATGGCTACACCTTC

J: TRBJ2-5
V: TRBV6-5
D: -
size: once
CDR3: CASSRDSQETQYF
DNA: TGTGCCAGCAGCCGAGACAGTCAAGAGACCCAGTACTTC

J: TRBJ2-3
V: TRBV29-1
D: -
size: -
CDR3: CSVDSGADTQYF
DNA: TGCAGCGTTGATTCCGGGGCAGATACGCAGTATTTT

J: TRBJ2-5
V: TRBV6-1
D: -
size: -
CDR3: CASKGGGGETQYF
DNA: TGTGCCAGCAAGGGGGGGGGTGGAGAGACCCAGTACTTC

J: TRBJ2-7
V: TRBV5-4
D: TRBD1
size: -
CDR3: CASSSGPGQGDEQYF
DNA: TGTGCCAGCAGCTCGGGCCCGGGACAGGGGGATGAGCAGTACTTC

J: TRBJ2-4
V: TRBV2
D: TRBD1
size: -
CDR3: CASSVRQGRDIQYF
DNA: TGTGCCAGCAGTGTACGACAGGGGCGGGACATTCAGTACTTC